The 25 T cell receptor beta chains below come from one sample, sequenced in a study of T cell changes during pregnancy in multiple sclerosis. Here immunoSEQ multiplex PCR was the method, and the copy in TCRdb shows in-frame clones only, minus some. The table records 65,000 to 80,000 clones, about 93% of them present only once. Material: peripheral blood, obtained in the first trimester of pregnancy. All receptors come from a female donor with multiple sclerosis, enrolled in a pregnancy study.

The V gene is TRBV9, the J gene TRBJ2-2; D is ambiguous. From germline, CDR1 is SGDLS and CDR2 YYNGEE. The V and J ends lost 3 bases and 1 base respectively, with 4 bases between them. The CDR3 loop spans 13 amino acids. The CDR3 DNA is TGTGCCAGCAGCGCGCGGAACACCGGGGAGCTGTTTTTT. Encoded protein: CASSARNTGELFF.

The gene calls are TRBV29-1 and TRBJ2-4, with TRBD1 as a possible D gene (6 bases). The germline CDR1 and CDR2 sequences are SQVTM and ANQGSEA. The germline V and J ends were trimmed by 5 bases and 4 bases, with 9 bases remaining between them. CDR3 size: 12 residues. The CDR3 protein is CSVRDTKNIQYF. As DNA, the CDR3 is TGCAGCGTTCGGGACACAAAAAACATTCAGTACTTC.

Only one count was recorded for this clone. V gene TRBV4-3 combines with J gene TRBJ1-2, with D maybe TRBD1 (6 bases). Deletions cut 1 base from V and 8 bases from J, with 17 bases between. The CDR3 has 15 residues. The germline V gene encodes CDR1 LGHNA and CDR2 YSLEER. The CDR3 loop is CASSQASRGREGYTF. The CDR3 coding sequence is TGCGCCAGCAGCCAAGCCTCCAGGGGAAGGGAAGGCTACACCTTC.

The CDR3 loop is CASSEGLRAYEQYF. The CDR3 DNA is TGTGCCAGCAGTGAAGGGTTACGGGCCTACGAGCAGTACTTC. The V gene is TRBV6-1, the J gene TRBJ2-7; the D is unclear. Germline-derived CDR1 and CDR2 are MNHNS and SASEGT. The CDR3 is made up of 14 amino acids. V lost 1 base to trimming and J lost 2 bases, with 9 bases between them.

The chain carries TRBV28 and TRBJ1-2, with 8 bases aligning to TRBD1. The CDR3 has 13 residues. The germline gives CDR1 MDHEN, CDR2 SYDVKM. V trimming: 9 bases; J trimming: 5 bases; junction bases outside the gene matches: 8. The CDR3, as DNA: TGTGCCAGTGGACAGGGAGGCTTTTATGGCTACACCTTC. This codes for CASGQGGFYGYTF.

The CDR3 spells CASSEARGQLGSEAFF. The CDR3 coding sequence is TGTGCCAGCAGTGAAGCGAGGGGGCAATTAGGCTCTGAAGCTTTCTTT. The genes are TRBV2 and TRBJ1-1, with 7 nucleotides matching TRBD1. Germline V gene sequence: CDR1 SNHLY, CDR2 FYNNEI. J was trimmed by 6 bases and V by 0 bases; bases with no gene match: 10. The CDR3 consists of 16 residues. Combining the CDR3 with reference TRBV2 and TRBJ1-1 gives the whole variable domain EPEVTQTPSHQVTQMGQEVILRCVPISNHLYFYWYRQILGQKVEFLVSFYNNEISEKSEIFDDQFSVERPDGSNFTLKIRSTKLEDSAMYFCASSEARGQLGSEAFFGQGTRLTVV.

This clone was seen a few times. The V gene is TRBV19, the J gene TRBJ1-5; 9 positions match TRBD1. CDR1 LNHDA and CDR2 SQIVND come from the germline V gene (reference sequence). The CDR3 loop spans 15 amino acids. V dropped 6 bases and J dropped 4; count of bases not matched to a gene: 7. CDR3 residues: CASSAGTGMNQPQHF. CDR3 nucleotides: TGTGCCAGTAGCGCGGGGACAGGGATGAATCAGCCCCAGCATTTT.

The chain couples TRBV25-1 to TRBJ1-1; D is possibly TRBD1 (6 bases). V was pared by 4 bases and J by 11 bases, with 14 bases between. The CDR3 covers 12 residues. The V gene's germline CDR1 is MGHDK and CDR2 SYGVNS. The CDR3 protein is CASSGSGGSAFF. CDR3 nucleotide sequence: TGTGCCAGCAGTGGCTCGGGGGGCTCGGCTTTCTTT.

The chain uses TRBV7-3 and TRBJ2-3, with 16 bases fitting TRBD2. Trimming cost V 0 bases and J 2 bases; bases outside gene matches: 11. CDR3 size: 21 residues. CDR1 SGHTA and CDR2 FQGTGA come from the germline V gene. CDR3 DNA sequence: TGTGCCAGCAGCTTAACGGGTGGCGGGACTAGCGGGGGGGGGCCCACAGATACGCAGTATTTT. It encodes CASSLTGGGTSGGGPTDTQYF. Full variable domain (remainder filled in from reference TRBV7-3 and TRBJ2-3): GAGVSQTPSNKVTEKGKYVELRCDPISGHTALYWYRQSLGQGPEFLIYFQGTGAADDSGLPNDRFFAVRPEGSVSTLKIQRTERGDSAVYLCASSLTGGGTSGGGPTDTQYFGPGTRLTVL.

The rearrangement links TRBV18 to TRBJ2-5, with 9 bases aligning to TRBD1. Trimming cost V 2 bases and J 2 bases; bases outside gene matches: 3. CDR1 is KGHSH, CDR2 LQKENI, per germline. The CDR3 sequence is 15 residues long. This CDR3 reads CASSPGDRVQETQYF. The CDR3 DNA reads TGTGCCAGCTCACCAGGGGACAGGGTACAAGAGACCCAGTACTTC.

The chain combines TRBV18 with TRBJ1-1; 7 nucleotides agree with TRBD1. This CDR3 contains 15 residues. Germline values: CDR1 KGHSH, CDR2 LQKENI. V lost 5 bases to trimming and J lost 0 bases; unmatched junction nucleotides: 6. The CDR3 DNA reads as TGTGCCAGCTCATATCGGACAGGAATGAACACTGAAGCTTTCTTT. Translated: CASSYRTGMNTEAFF.

The J gene is TRBJ2-7, the V gene TRBV7-3, with 12 bases identical to TRBD2. Per the germline V gene, CDR1 is SGHTA and CDR2 is FQGTGA. There are 15 residues in the CDR3. V was clipped by 7 bases and J by 10 bases; unmatched bases: 14. The DNA of the CDR3 is TGTGCCAGCAACCCCAATACTAGCGGGAGGCCCCCCCAGTACTTC. This translates into CASNPNTSGRPPQYF. Full variable domain (rest looked up from reference TRBV7-3 and TRBJ2-7): GAGVSQTPSNKVTEKGKYVELRCDPISGHTALYWYRQSLGQGPEFLIYFQGTGAADDSGLPNDRFFAVRPEGSVSTLKIQRTERGDSAVYLCASNPNTSGRPPQYFGPGTRLTVT.

The V gene is TRBV2, the J gene TRBJ2-1; D is unclear. Per germline, CDR1 SNHLY and CDR2 FYNNEI. Trimming left V 8 bases short and J 9 bases short, with 20 bases between. This CDR3 is 14 amino acids long. The CDR3 DNA sequence: TGTGCCAGCGCCAGCGAAACCTACGGAAGTGAGCAGTTCTTC. Its translation: CASASETYGSEQFF.

This chain joins TRBV27 and TRBJ2-3, with 9 bases identical to TRBD1. Germline V gives CDR1 MNHEY, CDR2 SMNVEV (reference sequence). Germline trimming cut 5 bases from V and 7 bases from J; bases unmatched to any gene: 19. This CDR3 has 18 amino acids. CDR3: CASSPPQPPGQGRNTQYF. The CDR3 region has the DNA TGTGCCAGCAGTCCCCCTCAACCGCCGGGACAGGGAAGGAATACGCAGTATTTT.

This clone was picked up one time. The chain links TRBV2 to TRBJ2-3; unclear D gene. With 6 bases removed from V and 0 bases from J, the gap between germline ends came to 13 bases. CDR3 length equals 15 residues. Per germline, CDR1 SNHLY and CDR2 FYNNEI. The CDR3 bases are TGTGCCAGCAGCGCCACTTTTGCTAGCACAGATACGCAGTATTTT. The encoded protein is CASSATFASTDTQYF. The full variable domain, in which reference TRBV2 and TRBJ2-3 provide the parts outside the CDR3, is EPEVTQTPSHQVTQMGQEVILRCVPISNHLYFYWYRQILGQKVEFLVSFYNNEISEKSEIFDDQFSVERPDGSNFTLKIRSTKLEDSAMYFCASSATFASTDTQYFGPGTRLTVL.

The CDR3 is CASSSGTSGRLSYNEQFF. CDR3 in DNA: TGTGCCAGCAGCTCGGGGACTAGCGGGAGACTGTCCTACAATGAGCAGTTCTTC. The chain recombines TRBV28 with TRBJ2-1; 14 bases line up with TRBD2. Germline V gene lookup returns CDR1 MDHEN and CDR2 SYDVKM. CDR3 size: 18 residues. The V segment lost 6 bases and the J segment 1 base; nucleotides outside the gene matches: 8.

The chain recombines TRBV2 with TRBJ1-5; tentatively, D is TRBD1 (6 bases). The germline V and J ends were trimmed by 6 bases and 0 bases, with 9 bases remaining between them. The CDR3 runs to 14 residues. The germline CDR1 and CDR2 sequences are SNHLY and FYNNEI. For the CDR3, the DNA is TGTGCCAGCAGCGGGGGGCATAGCAATCAGCCCCAGCATTTT. It codes for CASSGGHSNQPQHF.

The chain has TRBV5-1 and TRBJ2-3; 7 bases are shared with TRBD1. V trimming: 4 bases; J trimming: 9 bases; junction bases outside the gene matches: 8. Germline assignment: CDR1 SGHRS and CDR2 YFSETQ. The CDR3 is made up of 13 amino acids. The chain's CDR3 is CASSPTGAETQYF. CDR3 bases: TGCGCCAGCAGCCCTACAGGGGCCGAAACGCAGTATTTT.

The gene calls are TRBV11-2 and TRBJ2-7, with 9 nucleotides matching TRBD1. The germline CDR1 and CDR2 sequences are SGHAT and FQNNGV. With V trimmed by 1 base and J by 1 base, 2 bases remained unmatched. The CDR3 consists of 15 residues. This CDR3 is CASSLGTGESYEQYF. DNA of the CDR3: TGTGCCAGCAGCTTAGGGACAGGGGAATCCTACGAGCAGTACTTC.

The J gene is TRBJ2-4, the V gene TRBV28, with 10 nucleotides matching TRBD2. The CDR3 covers 17 residues. From germline, CDR1 is MDHEN and CDR2 SYDVKM. V shed 2 bases, J shed 2 bases, and the junction held 6 bases outside the gene matches. The chain's CDR3 is CASSLSGGALSKNIQYF. CDR3 bases: TGTGCCAGCAGTTTAAGCGGGGGGGCCCTATCCAAAAACATTCAGTACTTC.

The chain is built from TRBV15 and TRBJ1-1, with D perhaps TRBD1 (5 bases). The CDR3 covers 14 residues. Trimming cost V 4 bases and J 12 bases, with 21 bases left between them. Germline CDR1 is LNHNV and CDR2 is YYDKDF (reference sequence). CDR3 loop: CATSTRRVGTDPFF. The CDR3 bases are TGTGCCACCAGCACAAGACGTGTCGGGACTGATCCTTTCTTT.

The genes are TRBV6-4 and TRBJ2-1, with TRBD2 identical over 7 bases. V was pared by 0 bases and J by 8 bases, with 1 base of the junction left unmatched. CDR3 length: 13 amino acids. Germline CDR1 MRHNA, CDR2 SNTAGT. DNA for the CDR3: TGTGCCAGCAGTGACTCCGGGAGGCATGAGCAGTTCTTC. Translated, it gives CASSDSGRHEQFF.

The chain is built from TRBV7-9 and TRBJ2-1; the match to TRBD2 covers 10 bases. Germline CDR1 reads SEHNR; CDR2 reads FQNEAQ (reference sequence). The CDR3 length is 15 residues. The V and J ends lost 5 bases and 2 bases, in that order; junction bases with no gene match: 3. The CDR3 region is CASSPTSGAYNEQFF. Written as DNA, the CDR3 is TGTGCCAGCAGCCCAACTAGCGGGGCCTACAATGAGCAGTTCTTC.

On this clone: Other DNA sequences within the sample encode an identical CDR3. The V call is TRBV29-1, the J call TRBJ2-1; 9 positions match TRBD1. V lost 7 bases, J lost 7 bases, and 2 bases stayed unmatched. Germline CDR1 SQVTM, CDR2 ANQGSEA. This CDR3 has 11 residues. CDR3 sequence reads: CSAGTGNEQFF. The DNA for the CDR3 is TGCAGCGCTGGGACAGGGAATGAGCAGTTCTTC.

The V and J genes are TRBV4-2 and TRBJ2-3; 8 bases match TRBD2. The CDR3 has 14 residues. The germline CDR1 and CDR2 sequences are LGHNA and YNFKEQ. J was trimmed by 5 bases and V by 3 bases; bases with no gene match: 4. The CDR3 region is CASSHGGAEDTQYF. CDR3 DNA: TGTGCCAGCAGCCACGGGGGGGCCGAAGATACGCAGTATTTT.